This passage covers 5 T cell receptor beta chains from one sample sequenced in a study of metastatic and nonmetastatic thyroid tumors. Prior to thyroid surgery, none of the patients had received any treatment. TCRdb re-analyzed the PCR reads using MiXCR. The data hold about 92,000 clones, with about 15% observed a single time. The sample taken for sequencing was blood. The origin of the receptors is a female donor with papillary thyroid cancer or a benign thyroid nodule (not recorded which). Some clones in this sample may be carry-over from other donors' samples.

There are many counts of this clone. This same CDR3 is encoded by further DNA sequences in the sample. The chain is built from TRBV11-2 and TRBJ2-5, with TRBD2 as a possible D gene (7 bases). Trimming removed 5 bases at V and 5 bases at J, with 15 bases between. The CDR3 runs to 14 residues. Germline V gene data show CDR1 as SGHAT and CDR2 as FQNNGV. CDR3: CASSRRGLGETQYF. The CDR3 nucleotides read TGTGCCAGCAGCCGGCGGGGGCTAGGGGAGACCCAGTACTTC.

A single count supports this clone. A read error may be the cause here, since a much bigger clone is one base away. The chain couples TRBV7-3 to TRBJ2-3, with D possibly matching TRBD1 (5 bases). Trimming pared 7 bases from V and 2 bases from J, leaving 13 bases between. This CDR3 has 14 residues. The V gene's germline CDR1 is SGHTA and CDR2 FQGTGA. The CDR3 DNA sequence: TGTGCCAGCATCCACGTTGGGGCCACAGATACGCAGTATTTT. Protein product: CASIHVGATDTQYF. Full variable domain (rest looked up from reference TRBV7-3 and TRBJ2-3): GAGVSQTPSNKVTEKGKYVELRCDPISGHTALYWYRQSLGQGPEFLIYFQGTGAADDSGLPNDRFFAVRPEGSVSTLKIQRTERGDSAVYLCASIHVGATDTQYFGPGTRLTVL.

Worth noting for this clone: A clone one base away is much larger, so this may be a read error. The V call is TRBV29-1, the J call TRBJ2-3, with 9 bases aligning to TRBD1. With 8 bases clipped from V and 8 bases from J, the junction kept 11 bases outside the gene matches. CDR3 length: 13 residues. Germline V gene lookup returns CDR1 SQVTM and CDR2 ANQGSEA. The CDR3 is CSSGQGSRCTQYF. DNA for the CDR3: TGCAGCTCGGGACAGGGTAGTAGGTGTACGCAGTATTTT.

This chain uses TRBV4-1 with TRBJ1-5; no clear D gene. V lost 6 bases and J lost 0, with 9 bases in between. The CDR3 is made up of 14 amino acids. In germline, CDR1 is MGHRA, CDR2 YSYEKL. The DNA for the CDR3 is TGCGCCAGCAGTCTTCGGCATAGCAATCAGCCCCAGCATTTT. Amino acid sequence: CASSLRHSNQPQHF.

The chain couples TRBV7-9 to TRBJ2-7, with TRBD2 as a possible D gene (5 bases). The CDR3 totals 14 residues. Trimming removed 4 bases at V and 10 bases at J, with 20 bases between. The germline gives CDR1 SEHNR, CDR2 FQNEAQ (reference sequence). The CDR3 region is CASSSSVRAGDQYF. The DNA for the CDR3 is TGTGCCAGCAGCTCCTCGGTGAGGGCAGGCGATCAGTACTTC.